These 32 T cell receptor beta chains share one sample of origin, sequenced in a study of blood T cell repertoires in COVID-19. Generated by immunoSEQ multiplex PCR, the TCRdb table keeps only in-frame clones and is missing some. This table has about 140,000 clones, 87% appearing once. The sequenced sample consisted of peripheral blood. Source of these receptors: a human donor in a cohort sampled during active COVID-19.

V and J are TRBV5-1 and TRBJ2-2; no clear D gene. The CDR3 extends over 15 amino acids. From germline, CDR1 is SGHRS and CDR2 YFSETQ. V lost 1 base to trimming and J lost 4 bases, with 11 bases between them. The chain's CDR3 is CASSLNLDGTGELFF. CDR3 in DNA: TGCGCCAGCAGCTTGAACCTAGACGGCACCGGGGAGCTGTTTTTT.

CDR3 bases: TGCAGCGTTGGTAGTCAGGGCACTGGCGAGCAGTACTTC. Translation gives CSVGSQGTGEQYF. V gene TRBV29-1 combines with J gene TRBJ2-7; possibly TRBD1 for D (5 bases). Germline V gene data show CDR1 as SQVTM and CDR2 as ANQGSEA. Trimming took off 4 bases at V and 6 bases at J, with 16 bases between the two ends. This CDR3 region has 13 residues.

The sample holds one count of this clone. The CDR3 region is CASSLTSGGANTGELFF. CDR3 coding DNA: TGTGCCAGCAGCTTAACTAGCGGGGGAGCGAACACCGGGGAGCTGTTTTTT. This chain links TRBV7-3 with TRBJ2-2; 9 bases match TRBD2. The ends lost 0 bases at V and 0 bases at J; junction bases unmatched: 2. The CDR3 runs 17 residues. Germline lookup yields CDR1 SGHTA and CDR2 FQGTGA.

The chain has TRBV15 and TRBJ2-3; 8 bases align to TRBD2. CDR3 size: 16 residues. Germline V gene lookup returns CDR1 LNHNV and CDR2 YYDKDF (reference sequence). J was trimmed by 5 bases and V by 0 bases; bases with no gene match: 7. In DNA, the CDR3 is TGTGCCACCAGCAGAGAGAGCGGGAGCATGGGAGATACGCAGTATTTT. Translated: CATSRESGSMGDTQYF.

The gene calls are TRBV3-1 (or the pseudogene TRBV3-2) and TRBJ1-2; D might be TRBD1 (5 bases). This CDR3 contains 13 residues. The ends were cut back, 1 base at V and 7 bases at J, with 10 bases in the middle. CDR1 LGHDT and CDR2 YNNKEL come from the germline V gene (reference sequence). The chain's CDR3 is CASSQASGGGYTF. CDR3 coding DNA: TGTGCCAGCAGCCAAGCCTCGGGGGGTGGCTACACCTTC.

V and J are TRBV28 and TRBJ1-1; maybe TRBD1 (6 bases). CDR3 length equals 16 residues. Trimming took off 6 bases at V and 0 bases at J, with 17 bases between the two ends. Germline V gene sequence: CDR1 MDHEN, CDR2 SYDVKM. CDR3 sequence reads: CASRRDTAGLNTEAFF. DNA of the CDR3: TGTGCCAGCAGACGGGACACGGCTGGACTGAACACTGAAGCTTTCTTT.

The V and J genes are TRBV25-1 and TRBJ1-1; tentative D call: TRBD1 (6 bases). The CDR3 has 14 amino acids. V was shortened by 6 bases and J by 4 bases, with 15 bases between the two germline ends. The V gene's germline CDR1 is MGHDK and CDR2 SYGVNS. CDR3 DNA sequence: TGTGCCAGCAGCCTAGGGGGTATAGCCACTGAAGCTTTCTTT. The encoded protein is CASSLGGIATEAFF.

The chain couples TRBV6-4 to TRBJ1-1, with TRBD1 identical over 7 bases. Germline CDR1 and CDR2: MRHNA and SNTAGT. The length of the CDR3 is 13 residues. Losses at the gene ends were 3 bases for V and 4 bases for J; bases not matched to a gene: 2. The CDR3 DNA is TGTGCCAGCAGTGAACAGGGGAGCACTGAAGCTTTCTTT. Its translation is CASSEQGSTEAFF.

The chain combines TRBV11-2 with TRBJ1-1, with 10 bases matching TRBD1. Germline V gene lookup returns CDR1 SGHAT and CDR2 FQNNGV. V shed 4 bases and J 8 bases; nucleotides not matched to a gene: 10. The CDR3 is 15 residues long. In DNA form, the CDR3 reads TGTGCCAGCAGCTCCAGACAGGGGGCGAGTGGAGAAGCTTTCTTT. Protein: CASSSRQGASGEAFF.

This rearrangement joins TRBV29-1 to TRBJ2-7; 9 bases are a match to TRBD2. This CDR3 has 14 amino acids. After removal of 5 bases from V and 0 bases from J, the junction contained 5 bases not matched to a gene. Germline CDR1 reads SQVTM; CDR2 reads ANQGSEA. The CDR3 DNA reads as TGCAGCGTTCTTCTAGCGGGGAGCTCCTACGAGCAGTACTTC. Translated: CSVLLAGSSYEQYF.

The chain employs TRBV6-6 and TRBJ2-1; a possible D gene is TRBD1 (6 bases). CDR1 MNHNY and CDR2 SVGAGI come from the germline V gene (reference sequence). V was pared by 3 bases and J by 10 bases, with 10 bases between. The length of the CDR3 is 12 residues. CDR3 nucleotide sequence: TGTGCCAGCAGTTATAGGGGGAACGAGCAGTTCTTC. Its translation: CASSYRGNEQFF.

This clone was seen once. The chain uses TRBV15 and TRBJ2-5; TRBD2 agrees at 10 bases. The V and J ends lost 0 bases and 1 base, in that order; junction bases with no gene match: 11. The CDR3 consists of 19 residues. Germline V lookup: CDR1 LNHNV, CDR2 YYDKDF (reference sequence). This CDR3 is CATSRERVAGGGIQETQYF. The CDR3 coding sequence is TGTGCCACCAGCAGAGAGAGGGTAGCGGGGGGAGGAATCCAAGAGACCCAGTACTTC.

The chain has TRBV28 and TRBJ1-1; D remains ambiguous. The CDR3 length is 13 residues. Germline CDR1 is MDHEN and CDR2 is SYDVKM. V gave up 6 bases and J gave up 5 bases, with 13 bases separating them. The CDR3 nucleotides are TGTGCCAGCAGCCCCTACGTCGGGACTGAAGCTTTCTTT. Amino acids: CASSPYVGTEAFF.

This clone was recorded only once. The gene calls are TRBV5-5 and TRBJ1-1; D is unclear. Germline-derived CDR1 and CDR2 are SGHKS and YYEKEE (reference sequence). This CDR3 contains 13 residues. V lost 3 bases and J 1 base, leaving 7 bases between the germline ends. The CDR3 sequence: CASSWAPNTEAFF. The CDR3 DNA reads TGTGCCAGCAGCTGGGCGCCGAACACTGAAGCTTTCTTT.

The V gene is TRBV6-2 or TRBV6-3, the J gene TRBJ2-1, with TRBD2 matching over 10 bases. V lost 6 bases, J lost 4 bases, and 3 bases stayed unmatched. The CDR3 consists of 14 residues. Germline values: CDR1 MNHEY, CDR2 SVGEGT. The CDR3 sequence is CASSGTSAYNEQFF. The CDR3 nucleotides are TGTGCCAGCAGCGGGACTAGCGCGTACAATGAGCAGTTCTTC.

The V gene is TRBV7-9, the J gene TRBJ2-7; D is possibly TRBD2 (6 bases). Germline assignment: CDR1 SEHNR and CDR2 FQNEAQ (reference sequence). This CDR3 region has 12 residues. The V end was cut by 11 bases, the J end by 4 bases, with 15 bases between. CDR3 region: CAGGSRLYEQYF. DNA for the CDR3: TGTGCCGGGGGGAGCAGGTTATACGAGCAGTACTTC.

CDR3 sequence (DNA): TGTGCCAGCAGAACAACAGGGGGGAACACTGAAGCTTTCTTT. Residues: CASRTTGGNTEAFF. The V gene is TRBV28, the J gene TRBJ1-1; TRBD1 aligns across 8 bases. Germline V gene data show CDR1 as MDHEN and CDR2 as SYDVKM. The V segment lost 6 bases and the J segment 1 base; nucleotides outside the gene matches: 4. The CDR3 totals 14 residues. The variable domain in full, completed from reference TRBV28 and TRBJ1-1, reads DVKVTQSSRYLVKRTGEKVFLECVQDMDHENMFWYRQDPGLGLRLIYFSYDVKMKEKGDIPEGYSVSREKKERFSLILESASTNQTSMYLCASRTTGGNTEAFFGQGTRLTVV.

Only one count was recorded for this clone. CDR3 protein: CAISAGQMNTEAFF. The CDR3 DNA is TGTGCCATCAGTGCGGGACAGATGAACACTGAAGCTTTCTTT. This sequence joins TRBV10-3 and TRBJ1-1; TRBD1 matches at 7 bases. The CDR3 covers 14 residues. Germline CDR1 reads ENHRY; CDR2 reads SYGVKD. Trimming cost V 4 bases and J 0 bases; bases outside gene matches: 2.

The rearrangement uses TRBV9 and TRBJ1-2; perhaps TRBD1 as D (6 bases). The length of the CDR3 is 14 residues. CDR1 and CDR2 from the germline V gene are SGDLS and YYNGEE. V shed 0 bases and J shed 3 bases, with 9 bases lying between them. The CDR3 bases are TGTGCCAGCAGCGTAGATAACAGGGACTATGGCTACACCTTC. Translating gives CASSVDNRDYGYTF.

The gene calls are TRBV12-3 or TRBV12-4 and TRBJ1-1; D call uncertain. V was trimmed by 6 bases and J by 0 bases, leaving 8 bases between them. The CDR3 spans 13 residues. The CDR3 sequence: CASSRYLNTEAFF. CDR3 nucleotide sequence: TGTGCCAGCAGCCGTTATTTGAACACTGAAGCTTTCTTT.

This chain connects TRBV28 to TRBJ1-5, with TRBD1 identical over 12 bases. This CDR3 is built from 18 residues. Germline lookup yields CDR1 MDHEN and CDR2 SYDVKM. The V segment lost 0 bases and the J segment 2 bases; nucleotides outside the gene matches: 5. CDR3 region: CASSLWGTGGIGNQPQHF. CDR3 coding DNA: TGTGCCAGCAGTTTATGGGGGACAGGGGGCATCGGCAATCAGCCCCAGCATTTT.

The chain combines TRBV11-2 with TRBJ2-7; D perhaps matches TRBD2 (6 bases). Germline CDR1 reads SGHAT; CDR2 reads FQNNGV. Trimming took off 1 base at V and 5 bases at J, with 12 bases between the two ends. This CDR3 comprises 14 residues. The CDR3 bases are TGTGCCAGCAGCTTAGCGGCGGGGAAACACGAGCAGTACTTC. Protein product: CASSLAAGKHEQYF.

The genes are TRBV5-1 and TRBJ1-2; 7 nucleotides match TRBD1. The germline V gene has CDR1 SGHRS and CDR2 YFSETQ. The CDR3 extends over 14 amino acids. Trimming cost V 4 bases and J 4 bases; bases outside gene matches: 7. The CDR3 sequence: CASSDRDVGYGYTF. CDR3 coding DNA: TGCGCCAGCAGCGACAGGGATGTCGGCTATGGCTACACCTTC.

CDR3: CSVGTGGNTEAFF. In nucleotides, the CDR3 is TGCAGCGTTGGAACAGGGGGGAACACTGAAGCTTTCTTT. The chain is built from TRBV29-1 and TRBJ1-1; 8 bases are shared with TRBD1. There are 13 residues in the CDR3. Germline V CDR1 and CDR2: SQVTM, ANQGSEA. J lost 1 base, V lost 4 bases, and 2 bases had no gene match.

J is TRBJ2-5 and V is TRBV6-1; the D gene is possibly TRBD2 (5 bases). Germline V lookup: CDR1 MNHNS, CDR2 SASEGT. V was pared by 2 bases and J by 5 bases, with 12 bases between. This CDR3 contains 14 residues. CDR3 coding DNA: TGTGCCAGCAGTGAATTTGGGCGGGTTGAGACCCAGTACTTC. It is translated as CASSEFGRVETQYF.

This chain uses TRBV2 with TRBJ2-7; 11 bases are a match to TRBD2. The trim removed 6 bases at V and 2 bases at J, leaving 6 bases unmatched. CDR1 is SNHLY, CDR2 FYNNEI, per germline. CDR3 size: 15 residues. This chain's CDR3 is CASSPGLAEPYEQYF. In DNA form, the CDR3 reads TGTGCCAGCAGCCCGGGACTAGCGGAACCCTACGAGCAGTACTTC. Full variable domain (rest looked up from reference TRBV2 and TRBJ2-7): EPEVTQTPSHQVTQMGQEVILRCVPISNHLYFYWYRQILGQKVEFLVSFYNNEISEKSEIFDDQFSVERPDGSNFTLKIRSTKLEDSAMYFCASSPGLAEPYEQYFGPGTRLTVT.

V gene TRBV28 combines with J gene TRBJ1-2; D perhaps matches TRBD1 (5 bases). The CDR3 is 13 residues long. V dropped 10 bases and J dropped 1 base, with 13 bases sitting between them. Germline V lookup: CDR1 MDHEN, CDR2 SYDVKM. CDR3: CATLGAFNYGYTF. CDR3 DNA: TGTGCCACCTTAGGGGCTTTTAACTATGGCTACACCTTC.

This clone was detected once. CDR3 residues: CASSSDRAPLRNEKLFF. CDR3 DNA sequence: TGTGCCAGCAGCTCAGACAGGGCTCCGCTTAGAAATGAAAAACTGTTTTTT. The genes are TRBV7-9 and TRBJ1-4; 7 bases match TRBD1. CDR3 size: 17 residues. The V and J ends lost 4 bases and 5 bases, in that order; junction bases with no gene match: 13. Germline-derived CDR1 and CDR2 are SEHNR and FQNEAQ (reference sequence).

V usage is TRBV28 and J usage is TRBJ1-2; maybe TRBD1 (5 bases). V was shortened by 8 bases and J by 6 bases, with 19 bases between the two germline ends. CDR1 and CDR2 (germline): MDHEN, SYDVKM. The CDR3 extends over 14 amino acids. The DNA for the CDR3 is TGTGCCAGCGGACAAGGTTCCTTTCCCAATGGCTACACCTTC. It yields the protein CASGQGSFPNGYTF.

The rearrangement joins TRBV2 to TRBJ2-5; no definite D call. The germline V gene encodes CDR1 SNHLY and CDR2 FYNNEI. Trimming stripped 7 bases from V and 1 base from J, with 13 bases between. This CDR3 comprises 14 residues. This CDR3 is CASNIFRSQETQYF. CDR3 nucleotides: TGTGCCAGCAACATTTTCCGGAGCCAAGAGACCCAGTACTTC.

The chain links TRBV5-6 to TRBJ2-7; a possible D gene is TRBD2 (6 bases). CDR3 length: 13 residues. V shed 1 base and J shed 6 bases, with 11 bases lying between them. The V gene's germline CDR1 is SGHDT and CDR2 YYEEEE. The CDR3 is CASSLRDGGEQYF. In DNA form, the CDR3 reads TGTGCCAGCAGCTTGCGGGACGGGGGCGAGCAGTACTTC.

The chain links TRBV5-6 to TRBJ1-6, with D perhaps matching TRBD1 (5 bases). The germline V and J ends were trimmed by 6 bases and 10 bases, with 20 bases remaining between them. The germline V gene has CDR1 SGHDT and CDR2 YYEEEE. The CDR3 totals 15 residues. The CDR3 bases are TGTGCCAGCACCAACGTAGTCGGGGGAAGATCACCCCTCCACTTT. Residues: CASTNVVGGRSPLHF. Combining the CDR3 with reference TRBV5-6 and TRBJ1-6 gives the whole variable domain DAGVTQSPTHLIKTRGQQVTLRCSPKSGHDTVSWYQQALGQGPQFIFQYYEEEERQRGNFPDRFSGHQFPNYSSELNVNALLLGDSALYLCASTNVVGGRSPLHFGNGTRLTVT.